A single sample is the source of the 25 T cell receptor beta chains below, sequenced in a study of T cell responses to AZD1222 COVID-19 vaccine. TCRdb's copy holds only in-frame clones and misses some; the assay was immunoSEQ multiplex PCR. Here the sample spans 100,000 to 150,000 clones, approximately 94% being singletons. This material consisted of peripheral blood, taken on day 0 of AZD1222 vaccination. The receptors here all came from an adult in good health.

V usage is TRBV7-6 and J usage is TRBJ2-3; D might be TRBD2 (5 bases). The CDR3 totals 19 residues. Trimming removed 1 base from V and 1 base from J, with 21 bases in between. Germline values: CDR1 SGHVS, CDR2 FNYEAQ. CDR3 in amino acids: CASSLELGLSSLGTDTQYF. The CDR3 DNA reads TGTGCCAGCAGCTTAGAATTGGGCCTTTCTAGCCTTGGCACAGATACGCAGTATTTT.

The rearrangement joins TRBV19 to TRBJ1-5, with 7 nucleotides matching TRBD1. V lost 6 bases to trimming and J lost 4 bases; unmatched junction nucleotides: 6. Germline-derived CDR1 and CDR2 are LNHDA and SQIVND (reference sequence). CDR3 size: 14 residues. CDR3 residues: CASRRGTENQPQHF. The DNA for the CDR3 is TGTGCCAGTAGACGCGGGACAGAGAATCAGCCCCAGCATTTT. Together with reference TRBV19 and TRBJ1-5, the CDR3 gives the full variable domain: DGGITQSPKYLFRKEGQNVTLSCEQNLNHDAMYWYRQDPGQGLRLIYYSQIVNDFQKGDIAEGYSVSREKKESFPLTVTSAQKNPTAFYLCASRRGTENQPQHFGDGTRLSIL.

About this clone itself: Other DNA variants within this sample encode the same CDR3. The chain carries TRBV30 and TRBJ2-3, with 16 bases aligning to TRBD2. From germline, CDR1 is GTSNPN and CDR2 SVGIG (reference sequence). The ends lost 5 bases at V and 5 bases at J; junction bases unmatched: 19. The CDR3 loop spans 20 amino acids. The CDR3 DNA is TGTGCCTGGGGGAGAGATTCCGGGACTAGCGGGAGGGCCGGAAAAGATACGCAGTATTTT. Protein sequence: CAWGRDSGTSGRAGKDTQYF.

In the case of this clone: One end of the junction is discordant with germline, which a read error may explain. The chain joins TRBV29-1 to TRBJ1-1, with D possibly being TRBD1 (5 bases). Germline V CDR1 and CDR2: SQVTM, ANQGSEA. The CDR3 is 12 amino acids. CDR3 nucleotide sequence: TGCAGCGCTGAACGGGACGGCACTGAAGCTTTCTTT. Its translation is CSAERDGTEAFF.

A single count supports this clone. The chain employs TRBV28 and TRBJ1-5; D ambiguous. Germline V gene data show CDR1 as MDHEN and CDR2 as SYDVKM. Trimming left V 7 bases short and J 6 bases short, with 10 bases between. The CDR3 spans 12 residues. DNA of the CDR3: TGTGCCAGCATCGAGGCGGGTCAGCCCCAGCATTTT. Amino acids: CASIEAGQPQHF.

V usage is TRBV27 and J usage is TRBJ1-4, with 9 bases fitting TRBD1. Trimming removed 4 bases from V and 14 bases from J; junction bases left unmatched: 11. The CDR3 runs 14 residues. The germline V gene has CDR1 MNHEY and CDR2 SMNVEV (reference sequence). The CDR3: CASSSGTGTRDLFF. The CDR3 DNA reads TGTGCCAGCAGTTCCGGGACAGGGACGAGGGATCTGTTTTTT. Using reference TRBV27 and TRBJ1-4 for the parts outside the CDR3, the full variable domain is EAQVTQNPRYLITVTGKKLTVTCSQNMNHEYMSWYRQDPGLGLRQIYYSMNVEVTDKGDVPEGYKVSRKEKRNFPLILESPSPNQTSLYFCASSSGTGTRDLFFGSGTQLSVL.

The genes are TRBV7-3 and TRBJ2-7; the D gene is possibly TRBD2 (5 bases). This CDR3 comprises 15 residues. V was pared by 5 bases and J by 5 bases, with 19 bases between. Germline V lookup: CDR1 SGHTA, CDR2 FQGTGA. The CDR3 sequence: CASSPPVGVGDEQYF. CDR3 DNA: TGTGCCAGCAGCCCCCCCGTGGGAGTCGGAGACGAGCAGTACTTC. The full variable domain, completed using reference TRBV7-3 and TRBJ2-7, is GAGVSQTPSNKVTEKGKYVELRCDPISGHTALYWYRQSLGQGPEFLIYFQGTGAADDSGLPNDRFFAVRPEGSVSTLKIQRTERGDSAVYLCASSPPVGVGDEQYFGPGTRLTVT.

This clone has a single count. This rearrangement joins TRBV9 to TRBJ2-7; D perhaps matches TRBD2 (6 bases). Trimming cost V 4 bases and J 6 bases, with 14 bases left between them. This CDR3 region has 13 residues. Germline V gives CDR1 SGDLS, CDR2 YYNGEE. The CDR3 protein is CASSPVSGSEQYF. Here the CDR3 DNA reads TGTGCCAGCAGCCCTGTTAGCGGAAGCGAGCAGTACTTC. Full variable domain (outside the CDR3, taken from reference TRBV9 and TRBJ2-7): DSGVTQTPKHLITATGQRVTLRCSPRSGDLSVYWYQQSLDQGLQFLIQYYNGEERAKGNILERFSAQQFPDLHSELNLSSLELGDSALYFCASSPVSGSEQYFGPGTRLTVT.

The chain is built from TRBV28 and TRBJ2-1; D gene uncertain. Germline V gene sequence: CDR1 MDHEN, CDR2 SYDVKM. The V end lost 7 bases, the J end lost 5 bases, and 12 bases lay between the germline ends. The CDR3 extends over 13 amino acids. The CDR3 protein is CASNPQPDNEQFF. The DNA of the CDR3 is TGTGCCAGCAACCCCCAACCTGACAATGAGCAGTTCTTC.

The J gene is TRBJ2-3, the V gene TRBV7-6; the match to TRBD2 covers 10 bases. Germline V gene data show CDR1 as SGHVS and CDR2 as FNYEAQ. The J segment lost 6 bases and the V segment lost 1 base, leaving 4 bases of the junction unmatched. This CDR3 region has 15 residues. The CDR3 sequence is CASSLVGLAMDTQYF. The CDR3 DNA sequence: TGTGCCAGCAGCTTAGTGGGACTAGCGATGGATACGCAGTATTTT.

The V gene is TRBV10-3, the J gene TRBJ1-2, with D perhaps TRBD1 (6 bases). Germline V gives CDR1 ENHRY, CDR2 SYGVKD. With 3 bases removed from V and 5 bases from J, the gap between germline ends came to 16 bases. This CDR3 comprises 15 residues. The CDR3 nucleotides are TGTGCCATCAGTGACCTAAGACAGGACCCTTATGGCTACACCTTC. It yields the protein CAISDLRQDPYGYTF.

The chain recombines TRBV15 with TRBJ1-3; D uncertain. Germline V lookup: CDR1 LNHNV, CDR2 YYDKDF (reference sequence). Trimming took 0 bases from V and 0 from J, leaving 21 bases between them. The CDR3 is made up of 20 amino acids. CDR3 DNA: TGTGCCACCAGCAGAGATCGGGCAGAAGAATCTTATTACTCTGGAAACACCATATATTTT. Amino acids: CATSRDRAEESYYSGNTIYF. The full variable domain, completed using reference TRBV15 and TRBJ1-3, is DAMVIQNPRYQVTQFGKPVTLSCSQTLNHNVMYWYQQKSSQAPKLLFHYYDKDFNNEADTPDNFQSRRPNTSFCFLDIRSPGLGDTAMYLCATSRDRAEESYYSGNTIYFGEGSWLTVV.

This chain uses TRBV7-9 with TRBJ2-7; no clear D. The germline gives CDR1 SEHNR, CDR2 FQNEAQ (reference sequence). CDR3 length equals 11 residues. The V and J ends lost 4 bases and 7 bases respectively, with 8 bases between them. DNA of the CDR3: TGTGCCAGCAGCTCCGCGAGGGAGCAGTACTTC. Amino acid sequence: CASSSAREQYF.

This sequence joins TRBV30 and TRBJ1-5, with 7 nucleotides matching TRBD1. Trimming cost V 0 bases and J 9 bases; bases outside gene matches: 11. The CDR3 extends over 15 amino acids. CDR1 is GTSNPN, CDR2 SVGIG, per germline (reference sequence). The CDR3 here is CAWSVRDRSLSPQHF. CDR3 bases: TGTGCCTGGAGTGTACGGGACAGATCACTATCGCCCCAGCATTTT. The variable domain in full, with the rest retrieved from reference TRBV30 and TRBJ1-5, is SQTIHQWPATLVQPVGSPLSLECTVEGTSNPNLYWYRQAAGRGLQLLFYSVGIGQISSEVPQNLSASRPQDRQFILSSKKLLLSDSGFYLCAWSVRDRSLSPQHFGDGTRLSIL.

V is TRBV6-1 and J is TRBJ1-1; the D is unclear. The CDR3 contains 15 residues. Trimming cost V 0 bases and J 1 base, with 9 bases left between them. Germline values: CDR1 MNHNS, CDR2 SASEGT. CDR3 sequence reads: CASSEALLRNTEAFF. In DNA form, the CDR3 reads TGTGCCAGCAGTGAAGCGCTACTTAGGAACACTGAAGCTTTCTTT.

This clone was detected once. The gene calls are TRBV2 and TRBJ2-6, with D tentatively TRBD1 (6 bases). Per the germline V gene, CDR1 is SNHLY and CDR2 is FYNNEI. CDR3 length: 16 residues. With 5 bases removed from V and 1 base from J, the gap between germline ends came to 12 bases. CDR3 sequence: CASSRTAFSGANVLTF. In DNA form, the CDR3 reads TGTGCCAGCAGTAGGACAGCTTTTTCTGGGGCCAACGTCCTGACTTTC.

The chain recombines TRBV11-2 with TRBJ2-3; no definite D call. CDR1 and CDR2 from the germline V gene are SGHAT and FQNNGV. V dropped 4 bases and J dropped 2 bases, with 13 bases sitting between them. CDR3 size: 15 residues. The CDR3 coding sequence is TGTGCCAGCAGCTCCGGCCCAGAGGTCACAGATACGCAGTATTTT. As protein: CASSSGPEVTDTQYF. The entire variable domain, with the rest obtained from reference TRBV11-2 and TRBJ2-3, is as follows: EAGVAQSPRYKIIEKRQSVAFWCNPISGHATLYWYQQILGQGPKLLIQFQNNGVVDDSQLPKDRFSAERLKGVDSTLKIQPAKLEDSAVYLCASSSGPEVTDTQYFGPGTRLTVL.

The V and J genes are TRBV12-2 and TRBJ2-7; the table's D call, TRBD2, has no DNA check behind it. TRBV12-2 is a pseudogene. CDR3 size: 10 residues. CDR3 in DNA: TGTGCAAGTCGCTTAGGGAGGGAGTACTTC. It encodes CASRLGREYF.

This sequence joins TRBV19 and TRBJ2-1, with 7 bases that match TRBD2. The germline CDR1 and CDR2 sequences are LNHDA and SQIVND (reference sequence). After removal of 4 bases from V and 2 bases from J, the junction contained 8 bases not matched to a gene. The CDR3 extends over 16 amino acids. The chain's CDR3 is CASSTSPGGPYNEQFF. CDR3 sequence (DNA): TGTGCCAGTAGTACTTCTCCGGGAGGCCCCTACAATGAGCAGTTCTTC.

V and J are TRBV12-3 or TRBV12-4 and TRBJ2-7, with D tentatively TRBD2 (7 bases). The CDR3 consists of 13 residues. The V end was cut by 3 bases, the J end by 7 bases, with 13 bases between. CDR3 DNA: TGTGCCAGCAGTTTGTGGGGGGGCGATGAGCAGTACTTC. Its protein is CASSLWGGDEQYF.

The chain joins TRBV29-1 to TRBJ1-1, with D tentatively TRBD1 (5 bases). This CDR3 region has 14 residues. Germline V CDR1 and CDR2: SQVTM, ANQGSEA. V was trimmed by 1 base and J by 7 bases, leaving 16 bases between them. The CDR3 DNA reads TGCAGCGTTGAAGCCCCGGGGGGGTGGTTTGAAGCTTTCTTT. Translation gives CSVEAPGGWFEAFF.

V gene TRBV20-1 combines with J gene TRBJ2-7; possible D gene TRBD1, 5 bases. This CDR3 has 14 residues. Germline V CDR1 and CDR2: DFQATT, SNEGSKA (reference sequence). With 3 bases removed from V and 2 bases from J, the gap between germline ends came to 14 bases. This CDR3 is CSASRSGNTYEQYF. The DNA for the CDR3 is TGCAGTGCTAGTCGGTCAGGGAACACCTACGAGCAGTACTTC.

The chain joins TRBV5-4 to TRBJ2-7; possibly TRBD1 or TRBD2 for D (5 bases each). The CDR3 totals 14 residues. V lost 4 bases to trimming and J lost 2 bases, with 13 bases between them. The germline CDR1 and CDR2 sequences are SGHNT and YYREEE (reference sequence). CDR3 nucleotides: TGTGCCAGCAGCGCCGCATGGGGACCCTACGAGCAGTACTTC. Protein: CASSAAWGPYEQYF.

This chain links TRBV27 with TRBJ1-5, with D possibly TRBD1 on 6 matching bases. V was cut by 4 bases and J by 1 base, with 17 bases left in between. This CDR3 spans 17 amino acids. Germline CDR1 MNHEY, CDR2 SMNVEV (reference sequence). CDR3 sequence: CASSSLTGWMSNQPQHF. DNA for the CDR3: TGTGCCAGCAGTTCCCTCACAGGGTGGATGAGCAATCAGCCCCAGCATTTT.

V and J are TRBV27 and TRBJ2-7; the D gene is possibly TRBD2 (9 bases). The CDR3 extends over 14 amino acids. CDR1 is MNHEY and CDR2 is SMNVEV in the germline V gene (reference sequence). V lost 10 bases to trimming and J lost 5 bases, with 21 bases between them. The CDR3 region has the DNA TGTGCCACCAGGGGGCGGGAGGGCCGAAACGAGCAGTACTTC. It specifies CATRGREGRNEQYF.